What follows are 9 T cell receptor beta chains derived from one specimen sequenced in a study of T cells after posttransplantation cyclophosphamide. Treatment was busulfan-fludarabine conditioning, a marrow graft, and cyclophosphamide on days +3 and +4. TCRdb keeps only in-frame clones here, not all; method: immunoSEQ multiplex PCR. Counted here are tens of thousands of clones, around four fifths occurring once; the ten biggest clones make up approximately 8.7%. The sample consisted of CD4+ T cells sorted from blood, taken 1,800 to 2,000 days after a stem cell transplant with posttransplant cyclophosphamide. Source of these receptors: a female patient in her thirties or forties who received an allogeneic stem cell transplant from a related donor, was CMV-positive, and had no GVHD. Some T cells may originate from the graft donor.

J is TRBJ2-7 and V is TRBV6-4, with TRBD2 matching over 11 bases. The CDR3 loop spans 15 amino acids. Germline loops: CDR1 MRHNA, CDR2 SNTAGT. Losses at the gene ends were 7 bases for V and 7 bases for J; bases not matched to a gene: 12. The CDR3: CASKRETSGVREQYF. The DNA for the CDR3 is TGTGCCAGCAAACGGGAGACTAGCGGGGTGCGGGAGCAGTACTTC.

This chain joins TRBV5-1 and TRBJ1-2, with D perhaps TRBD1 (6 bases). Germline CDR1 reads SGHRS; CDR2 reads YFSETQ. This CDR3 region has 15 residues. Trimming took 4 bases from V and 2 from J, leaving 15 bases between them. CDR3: CASSRRGGANYGYTF. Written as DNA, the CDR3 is TGCGCCAGCAGCCGCCGAGGGGGGGCGAACTATGGCTACACCTTC. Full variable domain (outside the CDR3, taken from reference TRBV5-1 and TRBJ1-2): KAGVTQTPRYLIKTRGQQVTLSCSPISGHRSVSWYQQTPGQGLQFLFEYFSETQRNKGNFPGRFSGRQFSNSRSEMNVSTLELGDSALYLCASSRRGGANYGYTFGSGTRLTVV.

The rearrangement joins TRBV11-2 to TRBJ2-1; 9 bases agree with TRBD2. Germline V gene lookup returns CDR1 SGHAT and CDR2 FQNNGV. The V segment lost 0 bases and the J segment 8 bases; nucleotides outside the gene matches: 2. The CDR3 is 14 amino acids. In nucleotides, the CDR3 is TGTGCCAGCAGCTTAGAGCGGGGGGGCCATGAGCAGTTCTTC. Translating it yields CASSLERGGHEQFF.

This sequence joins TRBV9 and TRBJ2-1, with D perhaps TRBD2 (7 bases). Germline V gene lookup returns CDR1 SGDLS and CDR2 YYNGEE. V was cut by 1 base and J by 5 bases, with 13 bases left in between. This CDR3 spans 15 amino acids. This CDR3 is CASSVPGGADNEQFF. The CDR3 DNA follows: TGTGCCAGCAGCGTACCGGGGGGCGCAGACAATGAGCAGTTCTTC.

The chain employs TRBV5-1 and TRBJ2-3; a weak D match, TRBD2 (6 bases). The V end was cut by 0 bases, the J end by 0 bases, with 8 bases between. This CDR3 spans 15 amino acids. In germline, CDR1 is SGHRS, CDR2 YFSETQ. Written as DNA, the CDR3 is TGCGCCAGCAGCTTGGGGAGGGTCAGCACAGATACGCAGTATTTT. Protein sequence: CASSLGRVSTDTQYF.

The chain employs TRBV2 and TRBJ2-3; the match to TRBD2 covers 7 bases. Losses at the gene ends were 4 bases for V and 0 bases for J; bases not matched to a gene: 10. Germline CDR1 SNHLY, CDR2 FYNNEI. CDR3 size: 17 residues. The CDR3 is CASSVWGGSASTDTQYF. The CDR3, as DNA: TGTGCCAGCAGTGTGTGGGGCGGGAGCGCTAGCACAGATACGCAGTATTTT.

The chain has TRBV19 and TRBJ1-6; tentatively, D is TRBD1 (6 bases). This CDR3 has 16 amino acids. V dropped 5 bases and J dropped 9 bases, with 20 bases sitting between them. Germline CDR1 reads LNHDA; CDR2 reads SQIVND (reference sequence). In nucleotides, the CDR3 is TGTGCCAGTAGTGTGCAGGGGCTGCGAAATGGTTCACCCCTCCACTTT. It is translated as CASSVQGLRNGSPLHF.

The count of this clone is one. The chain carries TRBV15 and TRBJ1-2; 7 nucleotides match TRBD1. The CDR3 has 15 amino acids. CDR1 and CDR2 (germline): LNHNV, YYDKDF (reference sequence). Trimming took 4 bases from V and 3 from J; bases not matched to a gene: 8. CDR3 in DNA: TGTGCCACCAGCACCGGGGACAGCTTCTACTATGGCTACACCTTC. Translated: CATSTGDSFYYGYTF.

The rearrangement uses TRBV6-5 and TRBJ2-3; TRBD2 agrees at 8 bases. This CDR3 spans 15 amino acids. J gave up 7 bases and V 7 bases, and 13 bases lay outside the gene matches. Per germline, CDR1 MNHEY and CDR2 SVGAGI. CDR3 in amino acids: CASNPRGGQGNTQYF. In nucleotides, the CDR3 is TGTGCCAGCAATCCACGGGGGGGCCAAGGAAATACGCAGTATTTT.